These T cell receptor beta chains were read from a single sample in a study of blood T cell repertoires in COVID-19. Generated by immunoSEQ multiplex PCR, the TCRdb table keeps only in-frame clones and is missing some. This table has 170,000 or so clones, 80% to 90% appearing once. Sequencing was performed on peripheral blood. All receptors derive from a woman aged 18-29 years who had recovered from COVID-19. Both conserved end residues are part of each CDR3. Each record gives: CDR3 protein, V gene, J gene.

cdr3_aa: CASSNPDIRAGAGELFF
v_call: TRBV7-6
j_call: TRBJ2-2

cdr3_aa: CASYTSGSFFEQFF
v_call: TRBV5-6
j_call: TRBJ2-1

cdr3_aa: CASFHGRAGYTGELFF
v_call: TRBV5-1
j_call: TRBJ2-2

cdr3_aa: CASSVQGAGGGHYNEQFF
v_call: TRBV9
j_call: TRBJ2-1

cdr3_aa: CASSGGETQYF
v_call: TRBV5-6
j_call: TRBJ2-5

cdr3_aa: CAVRGTMNTEAFF
v_call: TRBV10-1
j_call: TRBJ1-1

cdr3_aa: CASSPLDRSSSYNSPLHF
v_call: TRBV9
j_call: TRBJ1-6

cdr3_aa: CAISERDRANRGWTEAFF
v_call: TRBV10-3
j_call: TRBJ1-1

cdr3_aa: CASSFGQNEQFF
v_call: TRBV5-4
j_call: TRBJ2-1

cdr3_aa: CASSYLGQGAQYF
v_call: TRBV7-8
j_call: TRBJ2-7

cdr3_aa: CSATEPSGGLKETQYF
v_call: TRBV20-1
j_call: TRBJ2-5

cdr3_aa: CASSQTGEVDTQYF
v_call: TRBV4-3
j_call: TRBJ2-3

cdr3_aa: CASSLGGNYGYTF
v_call: TRBV12-3/TRBV12-4
j_call: TRBJ1-2

cdr3_aa: CASSLKGQPNSYNEQFF
v_call: TRBV10-1
j_call: TRBJ2-1

cdr3_aa: CASTPGDRFHSGANVLTF
v_call: TRBV19
j_call: TRBJ2-6

cdr3_aa: CASSQGQVPVTDTQYF
v_call: TRBV5-8
j_call: TRBJ2-3

cdr3_aa: CASVDRGRRGYTF
v_call: TRBV19
j_call: TRBJ1-2

cdr3_aa: CASSLGARNTIYF
v_call: TRBV12-3/TRBV12-4
j_call: TRBJ1-3

cdr3_aa: CASSQDWPNQPQHF
v_call: TRBV4-3
j_call: TRBJ1-5

cdr3_aa: CASSLTQGSNQPQHF
v_call: TRBV7-9
j_call: TRBJ1-5

cdr3_aa: CASSRGTEAFF
v_call: TRBV19
j_call: TRBJ1-1

cdr3_aa: CASSYFLAGTDTQYF
v_call: TRBV7-2
j_call: TRBJ2-3

cdr3_aa: CAISERTEKNTGELFF
v_call: TRBV10-3
j_call: TRBJ2-2

cdr3_aa: CASSSTRDRLNTEAFF
v_call: TRBV19
j_call: TRBJ1-1

cdr3_aa: CASSKALPRGCTGELFF
v_call: TRBV21-1
j_call: TRBJ2-2

cdr3_aa: CASSENRGGEQYF
v_call: TRBV2
j_call: TRBJ2-7

cdr3_aa: CASSPRGVKTGELFF
v_call: TRBV18
j_call: TRBJ2-2

cdr3_aa: CASGLVLGPRGTGELFF
v_call: TRBV12-5
j_call: TRBJ2-2

cdr3_aa: CASGRAGGTEAFF
v_call: TRBV6-5
j_call: TRBJ1-1

cdr3_aa: CASSLVGRVYYEQYF
v_call: TRBV7-2
j_call: TRBJ2-7

cdr3_aa: CASSPRGGGPYEQYF
v_call: TRBV5-6
j_call: TRBJ2-7

cdr3_aa: CASSLTSGRALGAKNIQYF
v_call: TRBV27
j_call: TRBJ2-4

cdr3_aa: CASSPDNREGTEAFF
v_call: TRBV4-1
j_call: TRBJ1-1

cdr3_aa: CASSSDRGRGTEAFF
v_call: TRBV7-9
j_call: TRBJ1-1

cdr3_aa: CASSPREKRNTEAFF
v_call: TRBV11-1
j_call: TRBJ1-1

cdr3_aa: CASSLESSYNSPLHF
v_call: TRBV5-4
j_call: TRBJ1-6

cdr3_aa: CASGRGTGELFF
v_call: TRBV2
j_call: TRBJ2-2

cdr3_aa: CASSYNPGAGGNNEQFF
v_call: TRBV6-2/TRBV6-3
j_call: TRBJ2-1

cdr3_aa: CASSPGTSGETQYF
v_call: TRBV7-9
j_call: TRBJ2-5

cdr3_aa: CAWSLGSTDTQYF
v_call: TRBV30
j_call: TRBJ2-3

cdr3_aa: CASSSLAGEGGEQFF
v_call: TRBV11-3
j_call: TRBJ2-1

cdr3_aa: CASSSETGQRLGGYTF
v_call: TRBV5-1
j_call: TRBJ1-2

cdr3_aa: CATRGVNIQYF
v_call: TRBV15
j_call: TRBJ2-4

cdr3_aa: CASKFQGAQTGANVLTF
v_call: TRBV19
j_call: TRBJ2-6

cdr3_aa: CASSPPRTGIGNTIYF
v_call: TRBV18
j_call: TRBJ1-3

cdr3_aa: CASRYRGETQYF
v_call: TRBV2
j_call: TRBJ2-5

cdr3_aa: CASRIGARGSYTF
v_call: TRBV19
j_call: TRBJ1-2